This T cell receptor (beta chain) was documented in a study of blood T cell repertoires in COVID-19. Study-wide context: Acute and convalescent COVID-19 specimens originated in the United States, Italy and Spain. T cells, B-cell-depleted T cells, or PBMCs supplied cDNA or gDNA.

Original processing methods: Estimation of nucleated cell counts was performed using reference gene primer amplification. TCRdb's table, derived via immunoSEQ multiplex PCR, lists solely in-frame clones and lacks some. V, J and clone size were drawn from that table, and D and trimming were deduced from the DNA. This sample carries 180,000 or so clones, 81% of them seen once, and the ten largest clones take around 10%. The CDR3 contains 18 residues. Germline V gene data show CDR1 as SEHNR and CDR2 as FQNEAQ (reference sequence). V was shortened by 4 bases and J by 0 bases, with 19 bases between the two germline ends. It was during active infection that Seattle patients were enrolled and then longitudinally followed.

Material for sequencing was peripheral blood. The sequence came from a woman aged 40 to 49 with COVID-19, enrolled during active disease. This chain uses TRBV7-9 with TRBJ1-5; D might be TRBD1 (5 bases). The CDR3 DNA sequence: TGTGCCAGCAGCTCGTCTGTGGGGGGAACATATAGCAATCAGCCCCAGCATTTT. As protein: CASSSSVGGTYSNQPQHF.